The clone carrying this T cell receptor (beta chain) was observed a handful of times. Its target is not known. Constant-segment primers and 5'RACE yielded cDNA libraries for TCR alpha and TCR beta, each carrying sample barcodes and UMIs. A single record per CDR3 protein comes from TCRdb applying MiXCR to the 5' RACE reads. The profile shows about 170,000 distinct CDR3 sequences, roughly 13% of them singletons. Germline assignment: CDR1 SGHTA and CDR2 FQGTGA. V lost 5 bases and J 2 bases, leaving 18 bases between the germline ends. The CDR3 totals 16 residues. The sample comes from a study of T-cell memory formation after mild COVID-19. Whole-study findings and limits: The study found balanced CD4/CD8 in clones contracting day 15 to 85 and a CD4+ lean in later expanders. Mainly CM and EM harbored the contracting CD4+ clones; mainly EMRA harbored the CD8+ ones. There were some responding clones in pre-infection memory, which suggested that cross-reactive memory had joined.

This clonotype originated in a man aged 18 to 30 who had mild COVID-19 (a few samples of this study predate the infection). Cell type and time point are not known. The chain carries TRBV7-3 and TRBJ2-5; D perhaps matches TRBD1 (7 bases). Sequencing was done on a sample of PBMCs or a T cell subset sorted from them (not recorded which). CDR3 coding DNA: TGTGCCAGCAGCCAATCCGGACAGGCGGGACAAGAGACCCAGTACTTC. It yields the protein CASSQSGQAGQETQYF.